This entry lists 19 T cell receptor beta chains sequenced from one sample in a study of blood T cell repertoires in COVID-19. Data came from immunoSEQ multiplex PCR; TCRdb stores just in-frame clones and leaves some out. This sample has approximately 410,000 clones, with 86% found just once. The sample was peripheral blood. The receptors derive from a woman aged 25 to 39 with active or convalescent COVID-19.

The rearrangement joins TRBV28 to TRBJ1-5; 7 nucleotides agree with TRBD1. CDR3 length: 15 amino acids. Per germline, CDR1 MDHEN and CDR2 SYDVKM. J lost 1 base, V lost 6 bases, and 6 bases had no gene match. CDR3 DNA: TGTGCCAGCAGCACGACAGGGTTGAGCAATCAGCCCCAGCATTTT. Protein sequence: CASSTTGLSNQPQHF.

The rearrangement joins TRBV6-6 to TRBJ1-3; D is undetermined. Trimming pared 5 bases from V and 4 bases from J, leaving 15 bases between. The CDR3 is made up of 15 amino acids. Germline-derived CDR1 and CDR2 are MNHNY and SVGAGI (reference sequence). CDR3 bases: TGTGCCAGCAGTAAGCCAACTGAAGAAGGAAACACCATATATTTT. It specifies CASSKPTEEGNTIYF.

This chain joins TRBV7-9 and TRBJ2-1, with a possible D match to TRBD2 (6 bases). V lost 3 bases to trimming and J lost 7 bases, with 13 bases between them. The CDR3 runs to 14 residues. CDR1 and CDR2 (germline): SEHNR, FQNEAQ (reference sequence). The CDR3 DNA follows: TGTGCCAGCAGCTTCGGGGGTTGGACGAATGAGCAGTTCTTC. Translating it yields CASSFGGWTNEQFF. Complete variable domain (other parts from reference TRBV7-9 and TRBJ2-1): DTGVSQNPRHKITKRGQNVTFRCDPISEHNRLYWYRQTLGQGPEFLTYFQNEAQLEKSRLLSDRFSAERPKGSFSTLEIQRTEQGDSAMYLCASSFGGWTNEQFFGPGTRLTVL.

This rearrangement joins TRBV24-1 to TRBJ2-1, with 12 positions matching TRBD2. The V gene's germline CDR1 is KGHDR and CDR2 SFDVKD. V gave up 3 bases and J gave up 0 bases; unmatched junction bases: 8. The CDR3 is made up of 19 amino acids. The CDR3 DNA is TGTGCCACCAGTGATCCAGGACTAGCGGGAAGAAGCTCCTACAATGAGCAGTTCTTC. As protein: CATSDPGLAGRSSYNEQFF.

The V gene is TRBV2, the J gene TRBJ1-1, with no clear D. This CDR3 contains 14 residues. V was shortened by 7 bases and J by 2 bases, with 14 bases between the two germline ends. Germline-derived CDR1 and CDR2 are SNHLY and FYNNEI. The CDR3 loop reads CASTGRTINTEAFF. The CDR3 region has the DNA TGTGCCAGCACGGGCAGGACTATAAACACTGAAGCTTTCTTT.

V gene TRBV6-5 combines with J gene TRBJ1-2; TRBD1 agrees at 10 bases. With V trimmed by 6 bases and J by 6 bases, 4 bases remained unmatched. The CDR3 is 13 residues long. Germline values: CDR1 MNHEY, CDR2 SVGAGI. The CDR3 DNA is TGTGCCAGCAGGGACGGGACAGGGGATGGCTACACCTTC. Translating gives CASRDGTGDGYTF.

The chain employs TRBV25-1 and TRBJ2-1, with D tentatively TRBD1 (5 bases). Germline CDR1 MGHDK, CDR2 SYGVNS. Trimming left V 6 bases short and J 8 bases short, with 17 bases between. The CDR3 is 14 residues long. In DNA form, the CDR3 reads TGTGCCAGCAGCGAGGTACGGAAGGGGTATGAGCAGTTCTTC. Its translation: CASSEVRKGYEQFF.

V usage is TRBV5-4 and J usage is TRBJ2-3; TRBD2 matches 13 bases. Germline-derived CDR1 and CDR2 are SGHNT and YYREEE (reference sequence). V was pared by 4 bases and J by 6 bases, with 5 bases of the junction left unmatched. The CDR3 runs 15 residues. CDR3 in DNA: TGTGCCAGCAGCCACCAGACTAGCGGGAGGGATACGCAGTATTTT. Translated: CASSHQTSGRDTQYF.

The genes are TRBV19 and TRBJ1-2; 8 bases fit TRBD1. CDR1 LNHDA and CDR2 SQIVND come from the germline V gene (reference sequence). The trim removed 6 bases at V and 8 bases at J, leaving 17 bases unmatched. CDR3 length: 16 residues. The CDR3 nucleotides read TGTGCCAGTAGGTCGCAGGACAGGGAACTTTCGAGGGGCTACACCTTC. This sequence encodes CASRSQDRELSRGYTF.

This chain uses TRBV6-1 with TRBJ1-5; TRBD1 matches 8 bases. The CDR3 has 15 residues. The V gene's germline CDR1 is MNHNS and CDR2 SASEGT. The ends lost 2 bases at V and 3 bases at J; junction bases unmatched: 3. CDR3 coding DNA: TGTGCCAGCAGTGAATCAGGGGGCGCCAATCAGCCCCAGCATTTT. Translated: CASSESGGANQPQHF.

The J gene is TRBJ2-7, the V gene TRBV5-6; TRBD1 might be the D (5 bases). Germline CDR1 SGHDT, CDR2 YYEEEE. V was shortened by 2 bases and J by 6 bases, with 15 bases between the two germline ends. CDR3 size: 14 residues. The CDR3 loop is CASSFTDTGGEQYF. The CDR3 DNA reads as TGTGCCAGCAGCTTTACGGACACAGGTGGCGAGCAGTACTTC.

The chain recombines TRBV4-1 with TRBJ2-7; D gene unclear. The CDR3 length is 16 residues. Germline values: CDR1 MGHRA, CDR2 YSYEKL. V gave up 0 bases and J gave up 0 bases, with 12 bases separating them. Written as DNA, the CDR3 is TGCGCCAGCAGCCAAGATGCGCCAGGAAGCTCCTACGAGCAGTACTTC. Amino acids: CASSQDAPGSSYEQYF.

This chain links TRBV7-8 with TRBJ2-1; perhaps TRBD2 as D (6 bases). CDR3 length: 17 residues. Germline loops: CDR1 SGHVS, CDR2 FQNEAQ. V lost 5 bases and J lost 3, with 20 bases in between. The CDR3 protein is CASSTLSGLSDYNEQFF. The CDR3 DNA sequence: TGTGCCAGCAGCACACTTTCGGGACTCAGCGACTACAATGAGCAGTTCTTC. The full variable domain, its missing parts supplied by reference TRBV7-8 and TRBJ2-1, is GAGVSQSPRYKVAKRGQDVALRCDPISGHVSLFWYQQALGQGPEFLTYFQNEAQLDKSGLPSDRFFAERPEGSVSTLKIQRTQQEDSAVYLCASSTLSGLSDYNEQFFGPGTRLTVL.

The rearrangement joins TRBV19 to TRBJ2-1; 14 bases align to TRBD2. Germline trimming cut 7 bases from V and 9 bases from J; bases unmatched to any gene: 11. CDR3 length: 16 residues. Germline lookup yields CDR1 LNHDA and CDR2 SQIVND (reference sequence). The CDR3 region is CASNPGLAGAGIEQFF. Written as DNA, the CDR3 is TGTGCCAGTAACCCGGGACTAGCGGGAGCAGGGATTGAGCAGTTCTTC.

The chain carries TRBV19 and TRBJ2-3, with TRBD2 matching over 11 bases. This CDR3 has 16 residues. The J segment lost 6 bases and the V segment lost 3 bases, leaving 8 bases of the junction unmatched. Germline V gene sequence: CDR1 LNHDA, CDR2 SQIVND (reference sequence). Here the CDR3 reads CASSMLSGGALDTQYF. For the CDR3, the DNA is TGTGCCAGTAGTATGCTTAGCGGGGGGGCTCTGGATACGCAGTATTTT.

The chain links TRBV5-4 to TRBJ1-2, with D unclear. The germline CDR1 and CDR2 sequences are SGHNT and YYREEE (reference sequence). Trimming pared 1 base from V and 4 bases from J, leaving 11 bases between. The CDR3 totals 14 residues. The chain's CDR3 is CASSLKPMAYGYTF. CDR3 sequence (DNA): TGTGCCAGCAGCTTGAAACCCATGGCCTATGGCTACACCTTC.

Written as DNA, the CDR3 is TGTGCCAGCAGCCCCCCAAGCACAGATACGCAGTATTTT. It is translated as CASSPPSTDTQYF. The chain employs TRBV7-2 and TRBJ2-3; no reliable D call. Germline assignment: CDR1 SGHTA and CDR2 FQGNSA. This CDR3 is 13 amino acids long. Trimming left V 5 bases short and J 0 bases short, with 6 bases between.

V is TRBV4-1 and J is TRBJ2-2, with 8 bases that match TRBD2. CDR1 and CDR2 from the germline V gene are MGHRA and YSYEKL. The V gene end was trimmed by 1 base and the J gene end by 5 bases; junction bases not matched to a gene: 6. The CDR3 length is 16 residues. The CDR3 sequence is CASSQAGGAITGELFF. CDR3 in DNA: TGCGCCAGCAGCCAAGCCGGGGGGGCTATTACCGGGGAGCTGTTTTTT.

The V gene is TRBV5-6, the J gene TRBJ2-7; possible D gene TRBD2, 6 bases. Per the germline V gene, CDR1 is SGHDT and CDR2 is YYEEEE. The CDR3 has 14 amino acids. The V end was cut by 0 bases, the J end by 2 bases, with 9 bases between. CDR3 protein: CASSLGGITYEQYF. As DNA, the CDR3 is TGTGCCAGCAGCTTGGGCGGGATAACCTACGAGCAGTACTTC.